The entry below describes one T cell receptor beta chain. Its target is not known. Only in-frame clones appear in the TCRdb table, and some are missing; sequencing was by immunoSEQ multiplex PCR. The repertoire holds roughly 27,000 clones, with approximately 90% as singletons. V gave up 6 bases and J gave up 5 bases, with 10 bases separating them. The V gene's germline CDR1 is MDHEN and CDR2 SYDVKM. The CDR3 totals 12 residues. This entry comes from a study of T cells in localized non-small cell lung cancer. Study findings and constraints: Density of T cells in blood, when higher, went with longer overall survival.

The source was peripheral blood, collected before any cancer treatment. This TCR was recovered from a female donor older than 55 with stage I lung adenocarcinoma. The rearrangement uses TRBV28 and TRBJ1-1; D may be TRBD1 (6 bases). In DNA form, the CDR3 reads TGTGCCAGCAGGAAAGGGGGAACTGAAGCTTTCTTT. It yields the protein CASRKGGTEAFF.